This T cell receptor (beta chain) was documented in a study of T cell responses to AZD1222 COVID-19 vaccine. Points on this clone: Its antigen is not identified.

The CDR3 has 16 amino acids. Germline loops: CDR1 SGHRS, CDR2 YFSETQ. J was trimmed by 2 bases and V by 4 bases; bases with no gene match: 6. Study-wide points: Baseline serostatus was positive in only a handful of AZD1222 recipients.

Measured with immunoSEQ multiplex PCR; TCRdb has only the in-frame clones, and not every one. The sample contains approximately 110,000 clones, roughly 90% of which appear only once. The chain employs TRBV5-1 and TRBJ1-4, with TRBD1 matching 9 bases. This TCR derives from an adult in good health. The sequencing here drew on peripheral blood, taken on day 0 of AZD1222 vaccination. As DNA, the CDR3 is TGCGCCAGCAGCAGACTAACAGGGGGCACTAATGAAAAACTGTTTTTT. Its translation: CASSRLTGGTNEKLFF.